This T cell receptor beta chain was retrieved from a study of graft-versus-host responses after intestinal transplantation. Looking at the study overall: Grafts that recipients had were multivisceral, liver-intestinal, or isolated intestinal transplants. After anti-thymocyte globulin induction, recipients took tacrolimus and steroids for three to four years.

The assay was immunoSEQ multiplex PCR, and TCRdb's table has in-frame clones only and misses some. The table includes more than 95,000 clones, roughly 84% detected once. Study results and limitations: Present in recipient marrow, GvH clones included some that appeared first in ileum or blood. HvG clone declines early post-transplant were associated with peak circulating GvH levels.

Notes on this clone: Its target is not known.

The germline V gene has CDR1 SNHLY and CDR2 FYNNEI. Trimming stripped 7 bases from V and 1 base from J, with 13 bases between. The CDR3 extends over 14 amino acids. This TCR derives from a human donor who received an intestinal transplant. The gene calls are TRBV2 and TRBJ2-5, with D uncertain. The sequencing here drew on unstimulated CD4+ T cells sorted from spleen or lymph node cells, taken before intestinal transplant. CDR3 coding DNA: TGTGCCAGCACCGGAATTCCGCGCCAAGAGACCCAGTACTTC. Protein sequence: CASTGIPRQETQYF.